These T cell receptor beta chains were read from a single sample in a study of response to subunit inactivated influenza vaccine. MiXCR was run by TCRdb on the RT-PCR reads, yielding one entry per CDR3 protein. The profile shows over 450,000 distinct CDR3 sequences, around 13% of them singletons. Specimen: PBMCs from blood, collected about 40 days after vaccination. The receptor source for this set is a middle-aged man who received an inactivated influenza vaccine. Each CDR3 is given with its conserved first and last residue. The D gene is left open where the match is weak. The listing skips clone size in some rows; elsewhere it reads once, few, many or a size class.

j_call clone_size v_call d_call cdr3_aa cdr3_nt
TRBJ2-2 . TRBV7-3 . CASSLGQAGELFF TGTGCCAGCAGCTTAGGGCAGGCCGGGGAGCTGTTTTTT
TRBJ2-7 . TRBV4-2 TRBD2 CASSQDATSGVYEQYF TGTGCCAGCAGCCAAGATGCGACTAGCGGGGTATACGAGCAGTACTTC
TRBJ2-1 . TRBV4-1 . CASSQERFPTAQSSYNEQFF TGCGCCAGCAGCCAAGAAAGGTTTCCTACAGCCCAGAGCTCCTACAATGAGCAGTTCTTC
TRBJ2-3 . TRBV6-1 . CASGADSLIGTQYF TGTGCCAGCGGAGCGGACTCACTGATTGGTACGCAGTATTTT
TRBJ1-1 many TRBV6-1 . CASSQGLVNTEAFF TGTGCCAGCAGCCAGGGGTTGGTGAACACTGAAGCTTTCTTT
TRBJ2-3 few TRBV5-1 TRBD1 CASSSRTGGPDTQYF TGCGCCAGCAGCTCGAGGACAGGGGGACCTGATACGCAGTATTTT
TRBJ2-1 . TRBV7-3 . CASSFRGGESGNEQFF TGTGCCAGCAGCTTCCGGGGAGGAGAGTCTGGCAATGAGCAGTTCTTC
TRBJ2-1 few TRBV2 . CASRGGLVSGNEQFF TGTGCCAGCAGGGGAGGTCTAGTGAGTGGGAATGAGCAGTTCTTC
TRBJ1-2 many TRBV5-1 . CASSGDGNYGYTF TGCGCCAGCAGCGGGGACGGGAACTATGGCTACACCTTC
TRBJ2-2 . TRBV30 . CAWSGRGADTGELFF TGTGCCTGGAGTGGCCGGGGGGCGGACACCGGGGAGCTGTTTTTT
TRBJ2-3 few TRBV28 . CASSSGGVTPDTQYF TGTGCCAGCAGTTCAGGGGGGGTCACACCAGATACGCAGTATTTT
TRBJ2-1 few TRBV7-3 . CASSLSPGFVGNEQFF TGTGCCAGCAGCTTATCGCCCGGGTTCGTCGGAAATGAGCAGTTCTTC
TRBJ1-1 . TRBV20-1 . CSARDSGASEAFF TGCAGTGCTAGAGATTCAGGGGCCTCTGAAGCTTTCTTT
TRBJ2-5 few TRBV15 TRBD1 CATSRRQGALIQETQYF TGTGCCACCAGCAGAAGACAGGGCGCTCTGATTCAAGAGACCCAGTACTTC
TRBJ1-2 . TRBV12-3/TRBV12-4 . CASSLETVLYGYTF TGTGCCAGCAGTTTAGAAACTGTACTCTATGGCTACACCTTC
TRBJ2-7 few TRBV4-3 . CASSQVAGAAYEQYF TGCGCCAGCAGCCAAGTGGCAGGGGCCGCCTACGAGCAGTACTTC
TRBJ2-7 few TRBV24-1 . CATSDYYEQYF TGTGCCACCAGTGATTATTACGAGCAGTACTTC
TRBJ2-7 many TRBV20-1 . CSASGPSGRTYEQYF TGCAGTGCTAGTGGCCCCAGTGGCAGAACCTACGAGCAGTACTTC
TRBJ2-5 few TRBV20-1 . CSGQRGANSETQYF TGCAGTGGGCAAAGGGGGGCTAATAGCGAGACCCAGTACTTC
TRBJ2-7 few TRBV10-3 . CAISRLTLSSYEQYF TGTGCCATCAGCCGCCTTACACTGAGCTCCTACGAGCAGTACTTC
TRBJ2-1 many TRBV20-1 TRBD1 CSAPRQGQKNEQFF TGCAGTGCTCCCCGACAGGGCCAAAAGAATGAGCAGTTCTTC
TRBJ1-3 few TRBV5-1 . CASSWDGDSGNTIYF TGCGCCAGCAGCTGGGACGGTGACTCTGGAAACACCATATATTTT
TRBJ1-2 many TRBV10-3 . CAIRVGYGYTF TGTGCCATCAGAGTGGGGTATGGCTACACCTTC
TRBJ2-1 . TRBV2 TRBD2 CAFCCVSVGGRIPYNEQFF TGTGCCTTCTGCTGCGTGTCTGTCGGCGGGAGGATACCCTACAATGAGCAGTTCTTC
TRBJ2-7 many TRBV6-5 TRBD1 CASSYRTGYEQYF TGTGCCAGCAGTTACCGGACAGGGTACGAGCAGTACTTC
TRBJ2-2 many TRBV7-6 . CASSYSPIANTGELFF TGTGCCAGCAGCTACTCCCCCATCGCGAACACCGGGGAGCTGTTTTTT
TRBJ1-6 . TRBV29-1 . CSVHGTAEPPLHF TGCAGCGTGCACGGGACCGCCGAACCACCCCTCCACTTT
TRBJ1-2 . TRBV16 . CASQLSWGAGGYTF TGTGCCAGCCAGTTGAGTTGGGGGGCAGGCGGCTACACCTTC
TRBJ2-5 few TRBV25-1 . CASSEHEGAGETQYF TGTGCCAGCAGTGAGCATGAGGGGGCGGGGGAGACCCAGTACTTC
TRBJ2-2 many TRBV5-1 . CASSLIAGGSGELFF TGCGCCAGCAGCCTGATCGCCGGCGGGTCCGGGGAGCTGTTTTTT
TRBJ1-3 . TRBV18 . CASSQGQDSGNTIYF TGTGCCAGCTCACAGGGACAAGACTCTGGAAACACCATATATTTT
TRBJ1-1 . TRBV20-1 . CSARGGTSINTEAFF TGCAGTGCTAGAGGGGGGACGTCAATCAACACTGAAGCTTTCTTT
TRBJ2-7 . TRBV5-4 . CASSFRGSGRSYEQYF TGTGCCAGCAGCTTCCGAGGTTCCGGGCGCTCCTACGAGCAGTACTTC
TRBJ2-3 many TRBV6-1 TRBD1 CASSETRGQQLTDTQYF TGTGCCAGCAGTGAAACGAGGGGACAGCAACTCACAGATACGCAGTATTTT
TRBJ2-7 few TRBV12-3/TRBV12-4 TRBD1 CASSSPGQGASYEQYF TGTGCCAGCAGTTCTCCGGGACAGGGGGCCTCCTACGAGCAGTACTTC
TRBJ2-7 few TRBV7-9 . CASSLSEEDSSYEQYF TGTGCCAGCAGCCTTAGTGAGGAAGACTCCTCCTACGAGCAGTACTTC
TRBJ2-1 many TRBV7-8 . CVEGSASYNEQFF TGTGTTGAGGGGTCAGCATCCTACAATGAGCAGTTCTTC
TRBJ2-1 few TRBV4-2 TRBD2 CASSQDWTSGKNEQFF TGTGCCAGCAGCCAAGACTGGACTAGCGGGAAAAATGAGCAGTTCTTC
TRBJ2-7 few TRBV20-1 . CSARSGGHTREQYF TGCAGTGCTCGCTCTGGGGGACACACCAGGGAGCAGTACTTC
TRBJ2-5 few TRBV10-3 . CAISERRRQETQYF TGTGCCATCAGTGAGCGACGAAGGCAAGAGACCCAGTACTTC
TRBJ2-3 few TRBV20-1 TRBD1 CSAHPSGQGGDTQYF TGCAGTGCTCACCCCTCGGGACAGGGCGGAGATACGCAGTATTTT
TRBJ2-7 many TRBV29-1 . CSVFTGSYEQYF TGCAGCGTTTTTACAGGATCCTACGAGCAGTACTTC
TRBJ2-5 . TRBV5-1 TRBD1 CASSQGAVQETQYF TGCGCCAGCAGTCAGGGGGCAGTACAAGAGACCCAGTACTTC
TRBJ2-5 many TRBV6-1 . CASSPSRQETQYF TGTGCCAGCAGCCCATCCCGCCAAGAGACCCAGTACTTC
TRBJ2-1 . TRBV5-1 TRBD2 CASSLKGLAGGPSSYNEQFF TGCGCCAGCAGCTTGAAAGGATTAGCGGGGGGACCTAGCTCCTACAATGAGCAGTTCTTC
TRBJ1-1 few TRBV28 . CASGDKNTEAFF TGTGCCAGCGGGGACAAGAACACTGAAGCTTTCTTT
TRBJ2-4 few TRBV11-2 . CASSPPRVRNIQYF TGTGCCAGCAGCCCTCCCAGGGTGAGAAACATTCAGTACTTC
TRBJ2-3 few TRBV20-1 . CSAAEGWTDTQYF TGCAGCGCAGCAGAGGGATGGACAGATACGCAGTATTTT
TRBJ2-3 few TRBV10-2 TRBD2 CASRDGLAGGADTQYF TGCGCCAGCAGGGACGGACTAGCGGGGGGGGCAGATACGCAGTATTTT
TRBJ2-1 . TRBV12-3/TRBV12-4 TRBD2 CASSLGPSGVGEQFF TGTGCCAGCAGTTTGGGTCCTAGCGGGGTTGGGGAGCAGTTCTTC